This T cell receptor beta chain was retrieved from a study of T cells after yellow fever vaccination. Germline V CDR1 and CDR2: SGHKS, YYEKEE (reference sequence). CDR3 length equals 13 residues. Trimming left V 9 bases short and J 3 bases short, with 13 bases between. This clonotype was counted ten times or more. The antigen is unknown. A process of 5'RACE template switching, which added a universal primer site and UMIs, was used to make TCR cDNA. From the 5' RACE reads, TCRdb called clonotypes with MiXCR, one entry per CDR3 protein. Of roughly 99,000 distinct CDR3 sequences in the sample, under 7% are singletons; the top ten hold roughly two fifths. Study-level points and caveats: There was a possibility that FACS-sorted repertoires contained abundant clonotypes contaminating from the bulk population. Most primary-vaccination clones recurred post-booster (approximately 95% CD4, more than 85% CD8). Weaker overall, the secondary response nonetheless peaked faster (day 5 versus 15).

This chain joins TRBV5-5 and TRBJ2-1; no reliable D call. This sequence originates from a man younger than 30 who received the YFV17D yellow fever vaccine. The sequences come from CD8+ T cells sorted from PBMCs, collected 10 days after the yellow fever booster vaccination. The CDR3: CATQDPIYNEQFF. The CDR3 region has the DNA TGTGCCACCCAGGACCCTATCTACAATGAGCAGTTCTTC.